This T cell receptor (beta chain) comes out of a study of control samples from healthy donors and cancer patients. The assay was immunoSEQ multiplex PCR, and TCRdb's table has in-frame clones only and misses some. The data hold 95,000 to 130,000 clones, with 88% observed a single time. The CDR3 is 13 residues long. The V gene's germline CDR1 is LNHDA and CDR2 SQIVND (reference sequence). V gave up 7 bases and J gave up 5 bases; unmatched junction bases: 7. This TCR came from a woman between 65 and 79 years old in good health. The gene calls are TRBV19 and TRBJ1-2, with TRBD1 matching 7 bases. Sequencing was done on a sample of blood. CDR3 residues: CASIDRDWYGYTF. The CDR3 bases are TGTGCCAGTATTGACAGGGATTGGTATGGCTACACCTTC.